This T cell receptor (beta chain) stems from a study of T cells in Graves' hyperthyroidism and ophthalmopathy (dated by TCRdb to the late 2010s). Concerning the study at large: Peripheral blood was sampled at the time of initial diagnosis, prior to any treatment. TCR V-J signatures able to tell the groups apart were searched for in a discovery cohort of some 97 patients, of whom 40 to 45 had Graves' ophthalmopathy and about 60 had stable Graves' hyperthyroidism. Prospective prediction of ophthalmopathy was tested in an independent validation cohort of 18 to 20 hyperthyroidism patients and 15 to 17 patients who later progressed to ophthalmopathy. The approximately 95 discovery patients were divided at random into training and test sets in a 7:3 ratio. In more than 5 Graves' hyperthyroidism patients, the study also compared T-cell repertoires from thyroid tissue with T-cell repertoires from blood. Following sampling, methimazole starting at 30 mg daily was given to hyperthyroidism patients, and high-dose intravenous methylprednisolone was given to ophthalmopathy patients. The paper reports TCR Vbeta CDR3 sequencing of 130 to 150 peripheral blood samples: some 44 ophthalmopathy, some 80 hyperthyroidism and roughly 17 progressor patients.

Study-level results and caveats: No statistical method was used to fix the sample size in advance, and group allocation was not hidden from the investigators. In validation, the model predicted progression to ophthalmopathy with 55% to 71% sensitivity and around 72% specificity, a median of 6.5 months before onset. Ophthalmopathy was separated from stable hyperthyroidism by a 13 V-J signature model, with about 86% sensitivity and about 81% specificity obtained in cross-validation and 80%/75% obtained in testing. Most expanded thyroid clonotypes (frequency above 0.001) were also detected in blood, a finding suggesting that blood repertoires may reflect thyroid immune responses.

In the ophthalmopathy patients, disease was moderately to severely active, with a Clinical Activity Score of 3 or more, a NOSPECS grade of 4 or more, and a duration of less than 3 months. Any patient with an uncontrolled infection, another autoimmune disease, pregnancy or lactation was excluded. Diagnoses were based on clinical symptoms, serum thyroxine and TRAb, thyroid ultrasound and orbital computed tomography. PBMCs were isolated from 10 ml of fresh peripheral blood by Ficoll-Paque density gradient centrifugation. Total RNA was extracted with Trizol reagent, and quality was checked on an Agilent 2100 Bioanalyzer. The CDR3, cysteine through phenylalanine, is 14 amino acids long. The kept DNA is CDR3 alone, 42 bases in frame from the first base. Sequences SEHNR (CDR1) and FQNEAQ (CDR2) are obtained from the germline V gene (reference sequence). Trimming removed 5 bases from V and 2 bases from J, leaving 10 bases between the germline ends.

Amplification of TCR beta CDR3 regions was carried out from RNA transcripts. A first-round RT-PCR of the TCR CDR3 used the HTBI primer set with the Qiagen OneStep RT-PCR kit. A second multiplex PCR round built the libraries, followed by size selection and purification. Paired-end sequencing of the libraries was performed with 100 bp reads on an Illumina HiSeq2000. The authors processed their data as follows. SOAPnuke was used to process the raw data, throwing out any read that contained adapters or uncalled bases, had a mean Phred below 15, or lacked an exact constant-primer or identifier match. High-quality paired reads were merged with COPE v1.2.5, and unique nucleotide sequences were defined as clonotypes. Clonotypes were aligned to IMGT TRBV, TRBD and TRBJ reference segments using MiTCR v1.1. The analysis included only V-J combinations with a frequency above 0.0001, which together covered more than 98% of the repertoires. The TCS score was defined as the ratio of F50 (clonal expansion) to E x V (chaos), calculated using BLOSUM62-based TCRdist between CDR3 peptides within each V-J. Welch's t-statistics and random forest reduced 500 to 650 V-J features to about 13, which were used in a naive Bayes classifier (R e1071). TCRdb applied fastp at Q25 and MiXCR to the public reads, then kept only in-frame beta chains. Rows with one shared CDR3 protein collapse into an entry with the most common genes and DNA. TCRdb, rather than the study authors, made the V and J calls. The sample table holds approximately 350,000 distinct CDR3 sequences, of which about 16% were seen once. Clones ranked in the top ten supply roughly 19% of the sample.

Many counts were recorded for this clonotype. What this receptor recognizes is not known. Base qualities were left out, and no much larger clone turns up one base away. Sequencing input: blood. The receptor comes from a woman aged 60-70 years with Graves' ophthalmopathy. The rearrangement combines TRBV7-9 with TRBJ2-1; no D segment can be confidently identified. The CDR3 in this case is CASSGMEAYNEQFF. Here is the DNA: TGTGCCAGCAGCGGCATGGAAGCCTACAATGAGCAGTTCTTC.